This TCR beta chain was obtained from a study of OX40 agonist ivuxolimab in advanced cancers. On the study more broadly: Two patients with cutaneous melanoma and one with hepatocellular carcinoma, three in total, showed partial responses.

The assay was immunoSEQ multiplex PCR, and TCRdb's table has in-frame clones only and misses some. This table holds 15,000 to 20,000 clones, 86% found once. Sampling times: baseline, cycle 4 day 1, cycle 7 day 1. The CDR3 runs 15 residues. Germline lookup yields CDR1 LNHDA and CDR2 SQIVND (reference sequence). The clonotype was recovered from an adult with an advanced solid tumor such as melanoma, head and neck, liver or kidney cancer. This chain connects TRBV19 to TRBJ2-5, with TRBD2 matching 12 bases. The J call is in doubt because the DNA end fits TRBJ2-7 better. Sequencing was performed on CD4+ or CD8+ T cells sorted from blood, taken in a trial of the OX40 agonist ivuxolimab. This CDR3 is CASSSPTSGGYEQYF. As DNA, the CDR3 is TGTGCCAGTAGTAGCCCGACTAGCGGGGGCTACGAGCAGTACTTC.